This TCR beta chain was observed in a study of graft-versus-host responses after intestinal transplantation. At the level of the study: Isolated intestinal, liver-intestinal, or multivisceral transplants were what recipients had.

Points on this clone: Its antigen is undetermined.

The CDR3 is made up of 17 amino acids. Germline CDR1 and CDR2: KGHSY and FQNENV. The J segment lost 1 base and the V segment lost 4 bases, leaving 12 bases of the junction unmatched. Libraries were prepared by immunoSEQ multiplex PCR; TCRdb keeps only in-frame clonotypes and omits some of them. The table shows roughly 110,000 clones, with around 90% occurring only once. Overall study findings and caveats: Researchers found GvH clones in recipient marrow, and some showed up first in ileum or blood.

This chain links TRBV16 with TRBJ1-1, with 7 bases aligning to TRBD1. The TCR originated in a human donor who was the organ donor for an intestinal transplant. This material consisted of unstimulated CD4+ T cells sorted from spleen or lymph node cells, taken before transplant. CDR3 bases: TGTGCCAGCAGCCCTCCGGGACAGAGCACACAGAACACTGAAGCTTTCTTT. Its translation is CASSPPGQSTQNTEAFF. The whole variable domain, filled in from reference TRBV16 and TRBJ1-1, reads GEEVAQTPKHLVRGEGQKAKLYCAPIKGHSYVFWYQQVLKNEFKFLISFQNENVFDETGMPKERFSAKCLPNSPCSLEIQATKLEDSAVYFCASSPPGQSTQNTEAFFGQGTRLTVV.